These T cell receptor beta chains were read from a single sample in a study of T cells in Graves' hyperthyroidism and ophthalmopathy. Each CDR3 protein gets one entry after TCRdb re-called the multiplex PCR reads with MiXCR. The data contain about 320,000 distinct CDR3 sequences, approximately 15% of them singletons. The sequencing sample was made of blood. Source of these receptors: a man aged 30 to 45 with Graves' hyperthyroidism. CDR3s leave out the opening cysteine and the closing phenylalanine or tryptophan. Fields, in order: V gene, CDR3 protein.

V gene: TRBV9
CDR3 protein: ASSPLAGVYTQY

V gene: TRBV5-1
CDR3 protein: ASRGGGGMNGYT

V gene: TRBV10-3
CDR3 protein: AIGGLAGGYEQY

V gene: TRBV10-3
CDR3 protein: AISESGGYT

V gene: TRBV3-1
CDR3 protein: ASSRGLNQETQY

V gene: TRBV2
CDR3 protein: ASKGTGLVTEAF

V gene: TRBV2
CDR3 protein: ASSEDYTVIRVF

V gene: TRBV12-3/TRBV12-4
CDR3 protein: ASSLRLAGRLGDEQF

V gene: TRBV6-5
CDR3 protein: ASSTETGSIYGYT

V gene: TRBV29-1
CDR3 protein: SVRGSSTDTQY

V gene: TRBV20-1
CDR3 protein: SAWTENEQF

V gene: TRBV28
CDR3 protein: ASSYGAGDEKLF

V gene: TRBV9
CDR3 protein: ASSVGGGSETQY

V gene: TRBV12-3/TRBV12-4
CDR3 protein: ASSLVGQGITGELF

V gene: TRBV30
CDR3 protein: ACLRDAFSGNTIY

V gene: TRBV5-4
CDR3 protein: ASRETGGSNTEAF

V gene: TRBV9
CDR3 protein: ASSVELAETYEQF

V gene: TRBV5-1
CDR3 protein: ASRPDRIYGYT

V gene: TRBV5-4
CDR3 protein: ASSLAGQSNQPQH

V gene: TRBV7-2
CDR3 protein: ASSLATHQTGANVLT

V gene: TRBV10-3
CDR3 protein: AISESGPWEKLF

V gene: TRBV12-5
CDR3 protein: ASGLVGAAPYEQY

V gene: TRBV2
CDR3 protein: ASSVQASGGNEQF

V gene: TRBV5-1
CDR3 protein: ASSPDGTGVERY

V gene: TRBV20-1
CDR3 protein: SARGDREYEQY

V gene: TRBV7-9
CDR3 protein: ASSLGTGPGEQY

V gene: TRBV7-9
CDR3 protein: ASSLYLNTEAF

V gene: TRBV10-3
CDR3 protein: AIRGTSMRGNEQF

V gene: TRBV20-1
CDR3 protein: SARGGQVTYEQY

V gene: TRBV12-3/TRBV12-4
CDR3 protein: ASSFAPFGTGRNEQF

V gene: TRBV5-1
CDR3 protein: ASSLAGVASSYNEQF

V gene: TRBV6-2/TRBV6-3
CDR3 protein: ASERDSLTYEQY

V gene: TRBV19
CDR3 protein: ASSILDTPDTQY

V gene: TRBV27
CDR3 protein: ASSLPGINSPLH

V gene: TRBV4-1
CDR3 protein: ASSQDLTSGTYEQY

V gene: TRBV7-8
CDR3 protein: ASSFRDPRRTQY

V gene: TRBV15
CDR3 protein: ATSRDRGFGGAGELF

V gene: TRBV10-3
CDR3 protein: AISERGANEKLF

V gene: TRBV12-3/TRBV12-4
CDR3 protein: ASCRGFCIEAF

V gene: TRBV20-1
CDR3 protein: SASAPAKNIQY

V gene: TRBV11-2
CDR3 protein: ASSKGQWVIEQF

V gene: TRBV5-1
CDR3 protein: ASSYDPAGGAETQY

V gene: TRBV5-1
CDR3 protein: ASSLVPGENYGYT

V gene: TRBV7-3
CDR3 protein: ASSLTGTHTGELF

V gene: TRBV20-1
CDR3 protein: SAPTRLAGGSYEQY

V gene: TRBV20-1
CDR3 protein: SASARRASPRTQY

V gene: TRBV19
CDR3 protein: ASSTPAGTRFYNEQF

V gene: TRBV28
CDR3 protein: ASSSPGSGRLHNEQF

V gene: TRBV29-1
CDR3 protein: SGKAGGPAGELF

V gene: TRBV5-1
CDR3 protein: ASSGGLASFTDTQY

V gene: TRBV27
CDR3 protein: ASKEREGNTGELF

V gene: TRBV13
CDR3 protein: ASNRGRITEAF

V gene: TRBV29-1
CDR3 protein: SAIDTGGPRNEQF